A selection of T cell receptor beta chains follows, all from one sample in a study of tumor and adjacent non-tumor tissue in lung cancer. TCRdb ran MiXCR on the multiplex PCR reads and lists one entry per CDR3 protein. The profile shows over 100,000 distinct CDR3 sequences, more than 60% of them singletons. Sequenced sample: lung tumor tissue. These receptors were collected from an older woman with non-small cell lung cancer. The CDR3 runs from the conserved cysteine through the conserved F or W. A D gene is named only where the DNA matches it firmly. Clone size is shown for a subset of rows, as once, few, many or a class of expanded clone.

DNA: TGCAGTGCGGTCAACACCCACGATGCTTTAAGACAGCTCTTT
CDR3: CSAVNTHDALRQLF
V: TRBV20-1
size: -
J: TRBJ1-1
D: -

DNA: TGTGCCAGCAGTTTACACAGGGTGGCGAATCAGCCCCAGCATTTT
CDR3: CASSLHRVANQPQHF
V: TRBV28
size: -
J: TRBJ1-5
D: -

DNA: TGTGCCAGCAGCGTAACCGGGACAGGGCGCCACGAGCAGTACTTC
CDR3: CASSVTGTGRHEQYF
V: TRBV7-3
size: few
J: TRBJ2-7
D: TRBD1

DNA: TGTGGCAGCAATTCTCAGGGGGGGAATGGCTACACCTTC
CDR3: CGSNSQGGNGYTF
V: TRBV6-6
size: -
J: TRBJ1-2
D: TRBD1

DNA: TGTGCCATCAGTGACTCTCTTGGGGCCGGGGAGCTGTTTTTT
CDR3: CAISDSLGAGELFF
V: TRBV10-3
size: many
J: TRBJ2-2
D: -

DNA: TGTGCCAGCAGGCTTATACTAGCCGGGGGCAATGAGCAGTTCTTC
CDR3: CASRLILAGGNEQFF
V: TRBV5-5
size: -
J: TRBJ2-1
D: -

DNA: TGTGCCAGCAGTCCGACACTAGCGGGAGTACAAGAGACCCAGTACTTC
CDR3: CASSPTLAGVQETQYF
V: TRBV2
size: many
J: TRBJ2-5
D: TRBD2

DNA: TGTGCCTGCAGTCGCCAAACAGGGGGAGACCACGAGCAGTACTTC
CDR3: CACSRQTGGDHEQYF
V: TRBV6-6
size: few
J: TRBJ2-7
D: TRBD1

DNA: TGTGCCAGCGTTAATCGGGTCATGGGCGAGCAGTACTTC
CDR3: CASVNRVMGEQYF
V: TRBV12-3/TRBV12-4
size: many
J: TRBJ2-7
D: -

DNA: TGTGCCAACAGTTTAGTTAGACAGGGCATCGATGAGCAGTTCTTC
CDR3: CANSLVRQGIDEQFF
V: TRBV11-2
size: -
J: TRBJ2-1
D: TRBD1

DNA: TGTGCCAGCACCCTCCGACTAGTTTCCAGGAAGCTGTTTTTT
CDR3: CASTLRLVSRKLFF
V: TRBV11-2
size: few
J: TRBJ2-2
D: -

DNA: TGTGCCAGCAGTAGCCGGGACACCCTTATCTATGGCTACACCTTC
CDR3: CASSSRDTLIYGYTF
V: TRBV5-6
size: -
J: TRBJ1-2
D: -

DNA: TGCGCCAGCAGCCAAGAAATAGGGACTAGCCTGCCATGGGAGCAGTACTTC
CDR3: CASSQEIGTSLPWEQYF
V: TRBV4-3
size: few
J: TRBJ2-7
D: TRBD2

DNA: TGTGCCAGCAGTCGGTGGCCTAGCGGGGGTGGCGTGGGTGTGCAGTTCTTC
CDR3: CASSRWPSGGGVGVQFF
V: TRBV6-1
size: once
J: TRBJ2-1
D: TRBD2